These 20 T cell receptor beta chains came from one sample sequenced in a study of T cells after yellow fever vaccination. One entry per CDR3 protein results from TCRdb running MiXCR on the 5' RACE reads. This sample has 620,000 or so distinct CDR3 sequences, with about a sixth found just once. This specimen consisted of PBMCs, obtained less than 6 days after the first yellow fever vaccination. The receptors stem from a man aged 18 to 35 who received the YFV17D yellow fever vaccine.

This clonotype was observed a handful of times. The CDR3 sequence: CASSHHPGQGNSEQFF. The CDR3 bases are TGCGCCAGCAGCCACCACCCGGGACAGGGGAATAGTGAGCAGTTCTTC. This chain connects TRBV4-3 to TRBJ2-1, with 10 nucleotides matching TRBD1. Trimming took 3 bases from V and 9 from J; bases not matched to a gene: 11. Per the germline V gene, CDR1 is LGHNA and CDR2 is YSLEER. The CDR3 contains 16 residues.

This clonotype was recorded at least ten times. This chain uses TRBV20-1 with TRBJ2-7; 8 nucleotides agree with TRBD1. The ends lost 6 bases at V and 9 bases at J; junction bases unmatched: 7. The CDR3 is made up of 11 amino acids. Per germline, CDR1 DFQATT and CDR2 SNEGSKA (reference sequence). The CDR3 region is CSAGQGLGQYV. The CDR3 DNA sequence: TGCAGTGCCGGACAGGGCCTCGGGCAGTACGTC.

This clonotype occurred many times. The V gene is TRBV28, the J gene TRBJ2-7; no clear D. CDR1 is MDHEN, CDR2 SYDVKM, per germline. The CDR3 has 13 amino acids. The V end lost 4 bases, the J end lost 6 bases, and 13 bases lay between the germline ends. This CDR3 is CASSSATWGEQYV. As DNA, the CDR3 is TGTGCCAGCAGTTCCGCTACCTGGGGCGAGCAGTACGTC.

This clonotype has only a few counts. This chain joins TRBV29-1 and TRBJ1-3, with D uncertain. Trimming removed 4 bases at V and 0 bases at J, with 10 bases between. This CDR3 has 14 residues. Looked up from germline, CDR1 is SQVTM and CDR2 is ANQGSEA. CDR3 coding DNA: TGCAGCGTTGCGGAAGGTCCCTCTGGAAACACCATATATTTT. This gives the protein CSVAEGPSGNTIYF.

The rearrangement joins TRBV9 to TRBJ2-7; D may be TRBD2 (5 bases). The V gene's germline CDR1 is SGDLS and CDR2 YYNGEE. The CDR3 runs 17 residues. V lost 3 bases, J lost 4 bases, and 23 bases lay in between. CDR3 nucleotides: TGTGCCAGCAGCGGCCGAATACCCCCGGCTAGCCTATACGAGCAGTACGTC. Its protein product is CASSGRIPPASLYEQYV.

The CDR3 coding sequence is TGTGCCAGCAGCTGGGCGGACCGGGACATCGGATCACCCCTCCACTTT. Translation gives CASSWADRDIGSPLHF. The genes are TRBV7-2 and TRBJ1-6; a weak D match, TRBD1 (6 bases). V was trimmed by 4 bases and J by 10 bases, leaving 20 bases between them. This CDR3 has 16 amino acids. Germline CDR1 and CDR2: SGHTA and FQGNSA.

The chain links TRBV7-9 to TRBJ1-4, with unresolved D. CDR1 SEHNR and CDR2 FQNEAQ come from the germline V gene (reference sequence). CDR3 length: 14 amino acids. V was trimmed by 2 bases and J by 7 bases, leaving 11 bases between them. Written as DNA, the CDR3 is TGTGCCAGCAGCTTATCTCAGAGTAGTGAAAAACTGTTTTTT. This sequence encodes CASSLSQSSEKLFF.

This clonotype has a handful of counts. The rearrangement uses TRBV20-1 and TRBJ2-5; TRBD1 is a possible D gene (5 bases). Trimming cost V 6 bases and J 5 bases, with 16 bases left between them. CDR1 and CDR2 from the germline V gene are DFQATT and SNEGSKA (reference sequence). The CDR3 is 13 residues long. CDR3 amino acids: CSAVQGPSETQYF. CDR3 DNA sequence: TGCAGTGCCGTCCAGGGCCCCTCGGAGACCCAGTACTTC.

This clonotype was found a few times. The rearrangement joins TRBV7-3 to TRBJ2-3, with a possible D match to TRBD2 (5 bases). Trimming removed 0 bases at V and 8 bases at J, with 15 bases between. Germline V gives CDR1 SGHTA, CDR2 FQGTGA. The CDR3 has 15 amino acids. In DNA, the CDR3 is TGTGCCAGCAGCTTAACTAGCGCGGGCTTTGGTACGCAGTATTTT. Protein: CASSLTSAGFGTQYF.

In this sample, this clonotype turned up once. This chain connects TRBV12-3 or TRBV12-4 to TRBJ1-1; TRBD1 agrees at 7 bases. The CDR3 sequence is 14 residues long. Trimming removed 5 bases from V and 3 bases from J; junction bases left unmatched: 6. CDR3 coding DNA: TGTGCCAGCAGTGAAAGGGGGCCAGACACTGAAGCTTTCTTT. Translating gives CASSERGPDTEAFF.

This clonotype has only a few counts. The V and J genes are TRBV30 and TRBJ1-2; D gene uncertain. There are 12 residues in the CDR3. Deletions cut 1 base from V and 4 bases from J, with 7 bases between. Germline lookup yields CDR1 GTSNPN and CDR2 SVGIG (reference sequence). For the CDR3, the DNA is TGTGCCTGGAGTGGCGGATCCTATGGCTACACCTTC. This codes for CAWSGGSYGYTF.

This clonotype was observed a handful of times. This rearrangement joins TRBV27 to TRBJ2-4, with 7 bases fitting TRBD2. This CDR3 has 14 amino acids. J gave up 5 bases and V 3 bases, and 4 bases lay outside the gene matches. Germline CDR1 and CDR2: MNHEY and SMNVEV (reference sequence). The CDR3 DNA is TGTGCCAGCAGTTTTCGGGGAGGGGAAAACATTCAGTACTTC. This encodes CASSFRGGENIQYF.

The chain has TRBV6-1 and TRBJ2-7; 12 bases match TRBD2. Germline CDR1 is MNHNS and CDR2 is SASEGT. The CDR3 extends over 15 amino acids. V was clipped by 5 bases and J by 3 bases; unmatched bases: 5. CDR3 in DNA: TGTGCCAGCAGTATTTCGACTAGCGGGGGCTACGAGCAGTACGTC. This sequence encodes CASSISTSGGYEQYV.

The genes are TRBV29-1 and TRBJ2-1; 8 nucleotides align to TRBD2. Germline lookup yields CDR1 SQVTM and CDR2 ANQGSEA. This CDR3 region has 14 residues. J was trimmed by 4 bases and V by 4 bases; bases with no gene match: 6. The CDR3 spells CSVGRGGLYNEQFF. The DNA for the CDR3 is TGCAGCGTTGGACGGGGGGGCCTTTACAATGAGCAGTTCTTC.

The chain combines TRBV9 with TRBJ2-5; possibly TRBD1 or TRBD2 for D (5 bases each). With 8 bases removed from V and 9 bases from J, the gap between germline ends came to 17 bases. The CDR3 is 12 residues long. Per the germline V gene, CDR1 is SGDLS and CDR2 is YYNGEE. The CDR3 loop reads CASARGLGAQYF. The CDR3 DNA follows: TGTGCCAGTGCTAGGGGCCTGGGGGCCCAGTACTTC.

A few counts support this clonotype. The chain carries TRBV11-2 and TRBJ1-2; 8 bases line up with TRBD1. The CDR3 is 16 amino acids. The V and J ends lost 7 bases and 4 bases, in that order; junction bases with no gene match: 14. The germline CDR1 and CDR2 sequences are SGHAT and FQNNGV. The CDR3 region is CASTLSTGVLPYGYTF. DNA for the CDR3: TGTGCCAGCACCCTCTCGACAGGGGTCCTGCCCTATGGCTACACCTTC.

This clonotype showed up just a few times. The chain has TRBV4-2 and TRBJ2-1, with TRBD2 matching over 7 bases. Trimming at V came to 3 bases and at J to 0 bases, leaving 11 bases not matched to a gene. Germline CDR1 and CDR2: LGHNA and YNFKEQ. The CDR3 runs 18 residues. CDR3 nucleotides: TGTGCCAGCAGCCAGCCGGGGTTCGGCGGGGGCTCCTACAATGAGCAGTTCTTC. This gives the protein CASSQPGFGGGSYNEQFF.

This clonotype was detected only a few times. V gene TRBV7-2 combines with J gene TRBJ2-3; 10 bases align to TRBD1. The CDR3 consists of 17 residues. V trimming: 5 bases; J trimming: 2 bases; junction bases outside the gene matches: 10. The germline CDR1 and CDR2 sequences are SGHTA and FQGNSA. The CDR3 nucleotides are TGTGCCAGCAGCCCTCCTGGGACAGGGGTAATCACAGATACGCAGTATTTT. This encodes CASSPPGTGVITDTQYF.

This chain uses TRBV4-1 with TRBJ1-1, with D unresolved. Trimming removed 5 bases at V and 4 bases at J, with 11 bases between. CDR1 MGHRA and CDR2 YSYEKL come from the germline V gene. The CDR3 has 13 amino acids. CDR3 amino acids: CASSARVGTEAFF. CDR3 sequence (DNA): TGCGCCAGCAGCGCGCGGGTGGGCACTGAAGCTTTCTTT.

The CDR3 region has the DNA TGTGCCAGCAGCACGCCTTGGGTCAATGAGCAGTTCTTC. Protein: CASSTPWVNEQFF. The chain has TRBV5-6 and TRBJ2-1; no clear D gene. This CDR3 is built from 13 residues. V lost 4 bases and J lost 6, with 11 bases in between. Germline-derived CDR1 and CDR2 are SGHDT and YYEEEE.